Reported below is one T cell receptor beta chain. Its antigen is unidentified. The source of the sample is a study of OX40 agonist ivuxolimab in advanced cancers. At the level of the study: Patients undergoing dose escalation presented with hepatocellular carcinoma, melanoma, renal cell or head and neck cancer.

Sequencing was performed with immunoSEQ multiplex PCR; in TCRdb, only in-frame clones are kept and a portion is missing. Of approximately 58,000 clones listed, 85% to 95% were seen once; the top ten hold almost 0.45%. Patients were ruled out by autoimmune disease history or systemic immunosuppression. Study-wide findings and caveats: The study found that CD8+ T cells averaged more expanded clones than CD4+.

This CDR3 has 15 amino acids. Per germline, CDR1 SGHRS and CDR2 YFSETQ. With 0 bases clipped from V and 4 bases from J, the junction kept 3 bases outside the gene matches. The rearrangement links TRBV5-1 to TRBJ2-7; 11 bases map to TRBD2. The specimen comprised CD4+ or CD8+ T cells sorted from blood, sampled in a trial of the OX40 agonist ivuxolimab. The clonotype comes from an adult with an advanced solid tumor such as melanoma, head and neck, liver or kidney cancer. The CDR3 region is CASSLEASGRYEQYF. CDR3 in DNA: TGCGCCAGCAGCTTGGAGGCTAGCGGGAGGTACGAGCAGTACTTC.